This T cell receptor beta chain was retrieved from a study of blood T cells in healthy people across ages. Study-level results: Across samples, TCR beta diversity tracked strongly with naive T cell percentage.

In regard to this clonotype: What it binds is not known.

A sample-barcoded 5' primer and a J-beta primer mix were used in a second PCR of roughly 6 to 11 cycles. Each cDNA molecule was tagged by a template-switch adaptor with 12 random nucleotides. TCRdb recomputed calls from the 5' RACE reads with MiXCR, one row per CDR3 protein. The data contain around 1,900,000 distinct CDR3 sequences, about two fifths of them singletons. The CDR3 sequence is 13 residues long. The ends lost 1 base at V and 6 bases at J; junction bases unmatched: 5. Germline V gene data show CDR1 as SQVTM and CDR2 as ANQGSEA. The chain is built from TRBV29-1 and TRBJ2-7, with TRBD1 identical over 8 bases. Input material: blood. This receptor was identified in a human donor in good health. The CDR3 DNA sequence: TGCAGCGTTGAAGGCCAGGGGGCCTGCGAGCAGTACTTC. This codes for CSVEGQGACEQYF.